This is a list of T cell receptor beta chains from one sample in a study of cytomegalovirus exposure and HLA in healthy donors. Assay: immunoSEQ multiplex PCR; the TCRdb copy retains only in-frame clones and omits some. This sample has around 190,000 clones, with 70% to 90% found just once. Sequenced material: PBMCs. The receptor source for this set is a woman aged 25-40 years in good health and CMV-seronegative. Each CDR3 is given with its conserved first and last residue. D genes are given only for firm matches. Size values are once, few and many counts, or a class for expanded clones, and some rows have none.

d_call	v_call	j_call	clone_size	cdr3_nt	cdr3_aa
-	TRBV9	TRBJ2-3	-	TGTGCCAGCAGCGTAGCGGGGGGCCCAATTAGCACAGATACGCAGTATTTT	CASSVAGGPISTDTQYF
TRBD1	TRBV7-2	TRBJ2-1	-	TGTGCCAGCAGCCCCAGGACAGGGACTGGTGAGCAGTTCTTC	CASSPRTGTGEQFF
-	TRBV4-1	TRBJ2-7	-	TGCGCCAGCAGCCAAGTGGACAACTCCTACGAGCAGTACTTC	CASSQVDNSYEQYF
TRBD1	TRBV29-1	TRBJ1-2	-	TGCAGCGTTGGTGGACAGGGGATTTGGGGCTACACCTTC	CSVGGQGIWGYTF
TRBD1	TRBV28	TRBJ2-2	-	TGTGCCAGCACCCCCCCTGGGACAGGGGACACCGGGGAGCTGTTTTTT	CASTPPGTGDTGELFF
TRBD1	TRBV2	TRBJ2-7	-	TGTGCCAGCAGAACAGGGGTCGAGCAGTACTTC	CASRTGVEQYF
-	TRBV7-3	TRBJ1-1	many	TGTGCCAGCAGCTTAACGGGGGGAAACACTGAAGCTTTCTTT	CASSLTGGNTEAFF
TRBD1	TRBV27	TRBJ2-3	-	TGTGCCAGCAGTTTATCGGGGGGGACAGGGGATGATACGCAGTATTTT	CASSLSGGTGDDTQYF
-	TRBV6-1	TRBJ2-1	-	TGTGCCAGCCGGGGGTTGGTTGAGCAGTTCTTC	CASRGLVEQFF
-	TRBV4-1	TRBJ2-7	-	TGCGCCAGCAGCCAAGATGGACAGTTAGGCTACGAGCAGTACTTC	CASSQDGQLGYEQYF
-	TRBV2	TRBJ2-7	-	TGTGCCAGCTGGACAGCGAGCTCCTACGAGCAGTACTTC	CASWTASSYEQYF
-	TRBV6-1	TRBJ1-5	-	TGTGCCAGCAGTGCGGAGGGGGGGGTTGTGCCCCAGCATTTT	CASSAEGGVVPQHF
-	TRBV28	TRBJ1-2	-	TGTGCCAGCAGTACCTTGAGTGGCGGCGCTAACTATGGCTACACCTTC	CASSTLSGGANYGYTF
-	TRBV5-8	TRBJ2-7	-	TGTGCCAGCAGCTTGGGAGGGACAATCCGCTACGAGCAGTACTTC	CASSLGGTIRYEQYF
TRBD2	TRBV11-2	TRBJ2-3	-	TGTGCCAGCAGCCGCGGACTAGCGGTACGCACAGATACGCAGTATTTT	CASSRGLAVRTDTQYF
TRBD1	TRBV5-1	TRBJ2-3	-	TGTGCCAGCAGCCTAGGACAGGGGGCAAATACGCAGTATTTT	CASSLGQGANTQYF
-	TRBV11-3	TRBJ2-2	few	TGTGCCAGCAGCTCGACAACAGGGTGGCGGACGGGGGAGCTGTTTTTT	CASSSTTGWRTGELFF
TRBD1	TRBV18	TRBJ2-7	-	TGTGCCAGCTCAGGACAGGGGGCGGTTCACTACGAGCAGTACTTC	CASSGQGAVHYEQYF
-	TRBV27	TRBJ2-7	-	TGTGCCAGCAGTCGCGGGACCGCTGGAACCGGGGAGCAGTACTTC	CASSRGTAGTGEQYF
-	TRBV5-1	TRBJ2-5	-	TGCGCCAGCAGCTTGAATTTGCAGGGCACCCAAGAGACCCAGTACTTC	CASSLNLQGTQETQYF
TRBD2	TRBV5-8	TRBJ2-1	-	TGTGCCAGCAGCTTGGCGACGGGACTAGCGGTCTACAATGAGCAGTTCTTC	CASSLATGLAVYNEQFF
-	TRBV19	TRBJ1-2	-	TGTGCCAGTAGACTCAACCCTCCAAGCTATGGCTACACCTTC	CASRLNPPSYGYTF
-	TRBV6-1	TRBJ2-7	once	TGTGCCAGCAGTCCTCCCGTTCTTTCCTACGAGCAGTACTTC	CASSPPVLSYEQYF
-	TRBV29-1	TRBJ2-7	-	TGCAGCGTTACTACATACAACGAGCAGTACTTC	CSVTTYNEQYF
TRBD2	TRBV7-8	TRBJ2-2	once	TGTGCCAGCAGCTTTCTAAGCGGGGGGGCCAGAACCGGGGAGCTGTTTTTT	CASSFLSGGARTGELFF
TRBD2	TRBV5-4	TRBJ2-5	-	TGTGCCAGCAGCTTGGAGGGACTAGCGGGGGGGCCGGGAGAGACCCAGTACTTC	CASSLEGLAGGPGETQYF
-	TRBV28	TRBJ1-6	-	TGTGCCAGCACCCGAGGCCAGATCTCCTATAATTCACCCCTCCACTTT	CASTRGQISYNSPLHF
TRBD2	TRBV5-8	TRBJ2-5	-	TGTGCCAGCAGCTTGGAGGGAGGGGAGACCCAGTACTTC	CASSLEGGETQYF
TRBD1	TRBV28	TRBJ2-1	-	TGTGCCAGCAGTGGGAACAGGGGTTACAATGAGCAGTTCTTC	CASSGNRGYNEQFF
-	TRBV19	TRBJ2-2	-	TGTGCCAGTAGCCCCACGCGAAGAACGAACACCGGGGAGCTGTTTTTT	CASSPTRRTNTGELFF
-	TRBV29-1	TRBJ2-3	-	TGCAGCGTTGGCGGATCGGCAGATACGCAGTATTTT	CSVGGSADTQYF
-	TRBV2	TRBJ1-2	-	TGTGCCAGCAGTGGTCTCAGGGAAGGCTATGGCTACACCTTC	CASSGLREGYGYTF
-	TRBV7-9	TRBJ1-1	-	TGTTCCAGCAGCTTATCCTTACTCGGTGAAGCTTTCTTT	CSSSLSLLGEAFF
-	TRBV30	TRBJ2-4	-	TGTGCCTCCGACCAGGGCGGAACGAAAAACAGTCAGTACTTC	CASDQGGTKNSQYF
-	TRBV7-8	TRBJ2-2	-	TGTGCCAGCATCGAACAGGTGGTCACCGGGGAGCTGTTTTTT	CASIEQVVTGELFF
-	TRBV5-1	TRBJ2-1	-	TGCGCCAGCAGCCCTAGGAGGGACTCTCTGGAAAATGAGCAGTTCTTC	CASSPRRDSLENEQFF